The 8 T cell receptor beta chains below were found in one sample sequenced in a study of monozygotic twins with inflammatory bowel disease. From its re-call of the 5' RACE reads, TCRdb lists each CDR3 protein once, without DNA. The sample holds over 90,000 distinct CDR3 sequences. Material: blood. These receptors all come from a human donor with ulcerative colitis or Crohn's disease, or a healthy co-twin of an affected twin (not recorded which).

The rearrangement links TRBV9 to TRBJ2-7. The CDR3 length is 14 residues. Germline lookup yields CDR1 SGDLS and CDR2 YYNGEE. The CDR3: CASSVGTRSYEQYF.

The rearrangement joins TRBV6-5 to TRBJ2-7; TCRdb outputs TRBD1, but without DNA this stays unchecked. Per the germline V gene, CDR1 is MNHEY and CDR2 is SVGAGI. CDR3 size: 15 residues. The CDR3 reads CASSYRQGVWYEQYF.

The chain links TRBV5-4 to TRBJ2-2; there is no DNA to check the TCRdb D call of TRBD2. The CDR3 length is 15 residues. Germline V gene sequence: CDR1 SGHNT, CDR2 YYREEE (reference sequence). CDR3 sequence: CASSRTSGSAGELFF.

The chain uses TRBV7-9 and TRBJ2-3; TCRdb lists TRBD1, though no DNA is available to test this call. CDR3 size: 12 residues. CDR1 and CDR2 from the germline V gene are SEHNR and FQNEAQ (reference sequence). The CDR3 sequence: CASNTGGDTQYF.

The gene calls are TRBV11-2 and TRBJ1-1; the D gene TCRdb calls, TRBD1, cannot be checked with no DNA. There are 12 residues in the CDR3. Germline CDR1 is SGHAT and CDR2 is FQNNGV. CDR3 in amino acids: CASSLPGARAFF.

The chain recombines TRBV4-3 with TRBJ2-7; TCRdb's D call of TRBD2 is untestable without DNA. This CDR3 has 15 amino acids. Germline V gene lookup returns CDR1 LGHNA and CDR2 YSLEER. The CDR3 reads CASSQEYGGSYEQYF.

The V call is TRBV4-2, the J call TRBJ1-5. This CDR3 comprises 14 residues. CDR1 and CDR2 from the germline V gene are LGHNA and YNFKEQ. The CDR3 region is CASSQGGGGQPQHF.

The chain couples TRBV20-1 to TRBJ2-2. The CDR3 has 11 residues. CDR1 DFQATT and CDR2 SNEGSKA come from the germline V gene (reference sequence). CDR3 sequence reads: CSASRSGELFF.